The TCR beta chain under discussion was sequenced for a study of cytomegalovirus exposure and HLA in healthy donors. Study-wide background: Genotyping showed roughly 77% of hundreds of donors falling in the Caucasian-associated ancestry cluster.

PCR employed 60 Vbeta and 13 Jbeta primers. Assay: immunoSEQ multiplex PCR; the TCRdb copy retains only in-frame clones and omits some. The data contain almost 80,000 clones, about 68% of them singletons. Worth noting for this clone: The antigen is unknown.

Germline V gives CDR1 MNHEY, CDR2 SVGAGI. This CDR3 comprises 14 residues. V gave up 4 bases and J gave up 2 bases; unmatched junction bases: 3. Findings and limits, study-wide: What TCR beta sequences reportedly achieved was accurate prediction of HLA-A and HLA-B alleles in most subjects.

The chain couples TRBV6-5 to TRBJ1-2; TRBD1 matches at 8 bases. Sequenced input: PBMCs. The clonotype was recovered from a woman aged 45-59 years in good health and CMV-seropositive. The CDR3 DNA reads as TGTGCCAGCAGTTCCGGACAGGGAAACTATGGCTACACCTTC. Translation gives CASSSGQGNYGYTF.